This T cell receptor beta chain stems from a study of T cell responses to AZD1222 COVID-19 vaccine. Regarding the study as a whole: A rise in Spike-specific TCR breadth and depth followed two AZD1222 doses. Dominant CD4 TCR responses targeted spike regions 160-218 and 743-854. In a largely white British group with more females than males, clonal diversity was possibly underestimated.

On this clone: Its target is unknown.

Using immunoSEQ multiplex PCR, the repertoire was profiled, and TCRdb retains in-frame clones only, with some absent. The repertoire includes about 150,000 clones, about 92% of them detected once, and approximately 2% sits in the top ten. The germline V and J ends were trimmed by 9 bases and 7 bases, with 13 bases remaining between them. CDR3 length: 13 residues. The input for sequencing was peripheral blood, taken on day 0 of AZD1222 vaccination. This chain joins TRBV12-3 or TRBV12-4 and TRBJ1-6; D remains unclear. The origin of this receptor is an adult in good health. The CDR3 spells CASGGELNSPLHF. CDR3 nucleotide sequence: TGTGCCAGTGGCGGGGAGCTCAATTCACCCCTCCACTTT.